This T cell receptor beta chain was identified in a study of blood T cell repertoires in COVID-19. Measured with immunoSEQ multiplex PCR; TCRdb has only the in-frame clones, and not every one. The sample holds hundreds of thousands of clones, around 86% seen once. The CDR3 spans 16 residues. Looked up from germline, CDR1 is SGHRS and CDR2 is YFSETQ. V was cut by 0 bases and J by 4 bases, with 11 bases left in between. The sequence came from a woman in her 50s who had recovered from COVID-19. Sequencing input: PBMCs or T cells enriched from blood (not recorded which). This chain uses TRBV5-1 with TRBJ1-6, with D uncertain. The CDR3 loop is CASSLAGMRYNSPLHF. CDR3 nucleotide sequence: TGCGCCAGCAGCTTGGCGGGGATGAGATATAATTCACCCCTCCACTTT. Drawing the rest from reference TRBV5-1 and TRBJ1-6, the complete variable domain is KAGVTQTPRYLIKTRGQQVTLSCSPISGHRSVSWYQQTPGQGLQFLFEYFSETQRNKGNFPGRFSGRQFSNSRSEMNVSTLELGDSALYLCASSLAGMRYNSPLHFGNGTRLTVT.